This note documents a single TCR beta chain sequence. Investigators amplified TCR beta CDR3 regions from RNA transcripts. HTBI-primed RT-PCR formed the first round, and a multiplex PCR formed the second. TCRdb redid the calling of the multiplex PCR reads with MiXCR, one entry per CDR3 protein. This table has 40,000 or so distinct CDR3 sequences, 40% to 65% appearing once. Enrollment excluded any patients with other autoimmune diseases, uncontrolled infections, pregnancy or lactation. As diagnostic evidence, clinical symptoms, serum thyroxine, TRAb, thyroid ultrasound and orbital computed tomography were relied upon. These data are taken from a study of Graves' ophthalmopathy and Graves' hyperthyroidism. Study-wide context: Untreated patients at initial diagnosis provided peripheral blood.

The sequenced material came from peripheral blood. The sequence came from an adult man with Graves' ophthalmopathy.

The CDR3 nucleotides read TGTGCCAGCAGTGCTGAGCGGGGGAGCGGCTATGGCTACACCTTC. It specifies CASSAERGSGYGYTF. The chain joins TRBV6-5 to TRBJ1-2, with D possibly TRBD1 on 5 matching bases. This CDR3 is built from 15 residues. The germline V and J ends were trimmed by 5 bases and 4 bases, with 17 bases remaining between them. Germline lookup yields CDR1 MNHEY and CDR2 SVGAGI.